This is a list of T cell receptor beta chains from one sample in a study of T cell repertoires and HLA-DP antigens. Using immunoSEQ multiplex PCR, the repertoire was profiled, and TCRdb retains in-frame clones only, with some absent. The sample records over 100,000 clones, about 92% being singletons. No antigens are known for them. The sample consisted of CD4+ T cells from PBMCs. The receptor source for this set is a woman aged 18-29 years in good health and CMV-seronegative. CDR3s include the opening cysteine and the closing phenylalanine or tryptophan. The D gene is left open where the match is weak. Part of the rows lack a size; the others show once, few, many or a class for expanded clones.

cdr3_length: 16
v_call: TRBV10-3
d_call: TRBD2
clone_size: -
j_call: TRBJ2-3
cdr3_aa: CAISSGLAGGPYTQYF
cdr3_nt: TGTGCCATTAGCTCCGGACTAGCGGGAGGGCCCTATACGCAGTATTTT

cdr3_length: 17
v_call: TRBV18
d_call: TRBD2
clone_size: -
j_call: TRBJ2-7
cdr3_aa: CASSSATSGRSYYEQYF
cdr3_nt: TGTGCCAGCTCATCTGCGACTAGCGGGAGAAGTTATTACGAGCAGTACTTC

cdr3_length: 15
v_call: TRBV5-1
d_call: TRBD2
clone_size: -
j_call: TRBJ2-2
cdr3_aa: CASSSLAGAIGELFF
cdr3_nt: TGCGCCAGCAGCTCTCTAGCGGGGGCGATCGGGGAGCTGTTTTTT

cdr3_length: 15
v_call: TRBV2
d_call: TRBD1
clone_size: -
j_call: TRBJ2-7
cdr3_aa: CASLKDRGNSYEQYF
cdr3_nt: TGTGCCAGCTTAAAGGACAGGGGAAACTCCTACGAGCAGTACTTC

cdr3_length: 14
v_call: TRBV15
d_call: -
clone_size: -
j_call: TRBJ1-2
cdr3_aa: CATSRAGKPGGYTF
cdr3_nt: TGTGCCACCAGCAGAGCGGGCAAACCGGGTGGCTACACCTTC

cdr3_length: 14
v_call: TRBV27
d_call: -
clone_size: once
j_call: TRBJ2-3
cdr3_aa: CASSLILGTDTQYF
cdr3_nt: TGTGCCAGCAGTTTGATTCTAGGCACAGATACGCAGTATTTT

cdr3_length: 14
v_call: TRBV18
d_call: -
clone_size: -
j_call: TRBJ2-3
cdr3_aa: CASSQGTWTDTQYF
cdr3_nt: TGTGCCAGCTCACAGGGGACTTGGACAGATACGCAGTATTTT

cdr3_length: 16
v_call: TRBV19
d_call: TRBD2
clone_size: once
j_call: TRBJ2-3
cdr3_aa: CASSAYSGTSSNTQYF
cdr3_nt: TGTGCCAGTAGTGCGTATAGCGGGACCTCTTCGAATACGCAGTATTTT

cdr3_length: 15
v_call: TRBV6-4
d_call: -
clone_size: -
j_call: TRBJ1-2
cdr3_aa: CASSLQAEKGYGYTF
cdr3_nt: TGTGCCAGCAGTCTTCAGGCCGAAAAGGGCTATGGCTACACCTTC

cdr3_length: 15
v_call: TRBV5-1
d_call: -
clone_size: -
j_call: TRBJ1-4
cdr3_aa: CASSLGRSGNEKLFF
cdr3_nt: TGCGCCAGCAGCTTGGGCCGCTCGGGTAATGAAAAACTGTTTTTT

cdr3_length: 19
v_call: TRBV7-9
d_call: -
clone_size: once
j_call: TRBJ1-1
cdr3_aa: CASSLDSQDRTLMNTEAFF
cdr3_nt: TGTGCCAGCAGCTTAGATTCCCAAGACAGGACCCTCATGAACACTGAAGCTTTCTTT

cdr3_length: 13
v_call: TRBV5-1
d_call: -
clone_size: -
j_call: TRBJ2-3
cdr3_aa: CASRDPGEDTQYF
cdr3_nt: TGCGCCAGCAGGGACCCAGGGGAAGATACGCAGTATTTT

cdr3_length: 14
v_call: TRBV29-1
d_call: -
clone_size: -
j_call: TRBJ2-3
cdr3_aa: CSVEAGVGTDTQYF
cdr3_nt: TGCAGCGTTGAAGCAGGGGTCGGCACAGATACGCAGTATTTT

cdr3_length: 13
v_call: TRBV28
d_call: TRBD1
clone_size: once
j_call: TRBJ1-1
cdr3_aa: CASSLTGVTEAFF
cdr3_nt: TGTGCCAGCAGTTTAACAGGGGTCACTGAAGCTTTCTTT

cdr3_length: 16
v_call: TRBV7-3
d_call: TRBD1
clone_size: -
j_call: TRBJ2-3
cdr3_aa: CASSYGQGANTDTQYF
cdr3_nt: TGTGCCAGCAGCTATGGACAGGGGGCGAACACAGATACGCAGTATTTT

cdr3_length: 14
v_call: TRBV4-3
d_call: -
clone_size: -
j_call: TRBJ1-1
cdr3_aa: CASSQEGGNTEAFF
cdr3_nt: TGCGCCAGCAGCCAAGAAGGCGGGAACACTGAAGCTTTCTTT

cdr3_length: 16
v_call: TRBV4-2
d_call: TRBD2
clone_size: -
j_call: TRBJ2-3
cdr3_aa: CASSQVAGGLGDTQYF
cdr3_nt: TGTGCCAGCAGCCAAGTGGCGGGGGGGCTTGGAGATACGCAGTATTTT

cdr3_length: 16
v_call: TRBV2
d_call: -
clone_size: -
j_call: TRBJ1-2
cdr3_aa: CASSKTQGGSAYGYTF
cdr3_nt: TGTGCCAGCAGTAAAACACAGGGAGGCTCGGCCTATGGCTACACCTTC

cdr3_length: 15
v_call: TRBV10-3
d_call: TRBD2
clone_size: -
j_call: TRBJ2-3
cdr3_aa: CAISVTSGRPDTQYF
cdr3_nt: TGTGCCATCAGTGTCACTAGCGGGAGACCAGATACGCAGTATTTT

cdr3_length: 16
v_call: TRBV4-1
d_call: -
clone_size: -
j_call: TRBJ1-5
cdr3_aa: CASSHPSPGGNQPQHF
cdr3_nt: TGCGCCAGCAGCCATCCGTCCCCTGGAGGGAATCAGCCCCAGCATTTT

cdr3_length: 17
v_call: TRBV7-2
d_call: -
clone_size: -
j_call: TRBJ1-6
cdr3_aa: CASSLRLSTAYNSPLHF
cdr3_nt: TGTGCCAGCAGCTTACGACTTTCGACGGCCTATAATTCACCCCTCCACTTT

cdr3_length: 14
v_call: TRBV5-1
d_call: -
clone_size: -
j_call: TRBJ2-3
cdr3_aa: CASSNLGGADTQYF
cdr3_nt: TGCGCCAGCAGCAACCTAGGGGGAGCAGATACGCAGTATTTT

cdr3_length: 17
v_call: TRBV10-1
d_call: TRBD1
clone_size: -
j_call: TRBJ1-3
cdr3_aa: CASSDGDRPDSGNTIYF
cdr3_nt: TGCGCCAGCTCGGACGGGGACAGGCCCGACTCTGGAAACACCATATATTTT

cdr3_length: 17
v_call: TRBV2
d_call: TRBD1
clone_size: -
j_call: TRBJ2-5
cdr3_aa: CASRNNRDRDFQETQYF
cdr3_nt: TGTGCCAGCAGAAACAACCGGGACAGGGACTTCCAAGAGACCCAGTACTTC

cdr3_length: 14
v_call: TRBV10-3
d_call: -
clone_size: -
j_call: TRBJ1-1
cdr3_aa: CAIKEGRGNTEAFF
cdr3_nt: TGTGCCATCAAGGAGGGAAGGGGGAACACTGAAGCTTTCTTT

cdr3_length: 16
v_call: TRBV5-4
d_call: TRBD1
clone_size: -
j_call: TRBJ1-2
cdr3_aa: CASSLGGQGTSYGYTF
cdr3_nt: TGTGCCAGCAGCTTGGGGGGACAGGGGACAAGCTATGGCTACACCTTC

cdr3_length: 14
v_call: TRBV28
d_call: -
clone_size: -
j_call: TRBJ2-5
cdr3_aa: CASSSPAGPETQYF
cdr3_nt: TGTGCCAGCAGTTCCCCGGCGGGGCCAGAGACCCAGTACTTC

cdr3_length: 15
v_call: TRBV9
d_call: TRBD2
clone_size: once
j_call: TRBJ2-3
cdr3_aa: CASSVDGRGADTQYF
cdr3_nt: TGTGCCAGCAGCGTAGACGGGAGGGGGGCAGATACGCAGTATTTT